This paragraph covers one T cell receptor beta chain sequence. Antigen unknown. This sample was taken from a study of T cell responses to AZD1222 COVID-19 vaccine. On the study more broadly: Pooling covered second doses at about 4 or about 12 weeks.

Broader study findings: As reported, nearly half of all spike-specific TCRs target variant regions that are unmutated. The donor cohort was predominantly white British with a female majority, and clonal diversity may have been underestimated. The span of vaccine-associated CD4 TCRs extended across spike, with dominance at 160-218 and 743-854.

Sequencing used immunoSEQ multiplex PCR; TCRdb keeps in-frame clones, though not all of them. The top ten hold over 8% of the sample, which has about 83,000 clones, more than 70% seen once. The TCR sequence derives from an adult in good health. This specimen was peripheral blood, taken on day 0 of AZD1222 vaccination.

Here the CDR3 reads CASSFRAGGYEQYF. The CDR3 DNA is TGCGCCAGCAGCTTCCGGGCAGGGGGCTACGAGCAGTACTTC. V usage is TRBV5-1 and J usage is TRBJ2-7; 7 nucleotides match TRBD1. CDR1 and CDR2 (germline): SGHRS, YFSETQ. V shed 2 bases and J 3 bases; nucleotides not matched to a gene: 5. The CDR3 loop spans 14 amino acids.